This is a list of T cell receptor beta chains from one sample in a study of shared clonotypes between healthy human individuals. Assay used: immunoSEQ multiplex PCR; TCRdb lists only in-frame clones, some missing. The sample includes approximately 100,000 clones, over 65% of them seen just once. Sequencing was performed on memory CD8+ T cells sorted from blood. These receptors were taken from a woman aged 25 to 45 in good health. CDR3s include the opening cysteine and the closing phenylalanine or tryptophan. A D gene is named only where the DNA matches it firmly. Size tells how often a clone was seen (once, few, many) or the class of an expanded clone, and some rows leave it out.

>TRBV2|TRBJ2-2|-|-
TGTGCCAGCGGGGCACTCGAAGACGTTTCTGTTTGGAGGCCCGGGGAGCTGTTTTTT
CASGALEDVSVWRPGELFF
>TRBV29-1|TRBJ2-6|-|-
TGCAGCGTTGCCAGATCTGGGGCCAACGTCCTGACTTTC
CSVARSGANVLTF
>TRBV6-6|TRBJ2-7|-|once
TGTGCCAGCAGGCCTAACAGGGTCGAGCAGTACTTC
CASRPNRVEQYF
>TRBV19|TRBJ2-3|-|-
TGTGCCAGTAGTATAGGTCTAGCGTTAACCGATACGCAGTATTTT
CASSIGLALTDTQYF
>TRBV19|TRBJ1-1|-|few
TGTGCCAGTAAATTTGGTTACGGCACTGAAGCTTTCTTT
CASKFGYGTEAFF
>TRBV7-3|TRBJ2-1|TRBD2|once
TGTGCCAGCAGCTTAACGGGACTAGCGGGAGACGAGCAGTTCTTC
CASSLTGLAGDEQFF
>TRBV4-2|TRBJ2-2|TRBD2|few
TGTGCCAGCAGCCAAGAGGGCGGGAGGACCGGGGAGCTGTTTTTT
CASSQEGGRTGELFF
>TRBV9|TRBJ1-2|TRBD1|-
TGTGCCAGCAGCGGCGGACAGGACGGCTATGGCTACACCTTC
CASSGGQDGYGYTF
>TRBV19|TRBJ2-1|-|-
TGTGCCAGTAGTAAAGGGCCGGAGGGCAATGAGCAGTTCTTC
CASSKGPEGNEQFF
>TRBV29-1|TRBJ2-7|-|-
TGCAGCGTTGGGGGGCAGGGAGGTGAGCAGTACTTC
CSVGGQGGEQYF
>TRBV28|TRBJ2-4|-|-
TGTGCCAGCAGTTTAATAGGGGGTCTTACCAAAAACATTCAGTACTTC
CASSLIGGLTKNIQYF
>TRBV4-1|TRBJ1-4|TRBD1|-
TGCGCCAGCAGCCTCACAGGGGGGCCTAATGAAAAACTGTTTTTT
CASSLTGGPNEKLFF
>TRBV10-3|TRBJ2-7|-|-
TGTGCCATCAGACCCCTGGACAGCTACGAGCAGTACTTC
CAIRPLDSYEQYF
>TRBV7-8|TRBJ2-1|-|-
TGTGCCAGCAGTCACCCCACGCTGCTATCTAGGAATGAGCAGTTCTTC
CASSHPTLLSRNEQFF
>TRBV6-7|TRBJ2-3|TRBD2|-
TGTGCCAGCAGTCAGTTACTAGCGGGAGGGCCCTGCACAGATACGCAGTATTTT
CASSQLLAGGPCTDTQYF
>TRBV27|TRBJ2-7|TRBD2|-
TGTGCCAGCAGTCCGACTAGCGGCTACGAGCAGTACTTC
CASSPTSGYEQYF
>TRBV27|TRBJ2-7|TRBD1|-
TGTGCCAGCAGGGACAGGGTGAAAGGTCTTGCCGAGCAGTACTTC
CASRDRVKGLAEQYF
>TRBV29-1|TRBJ1-1|-|-
TGCAGCGTTGCGGGGGGCTGGGGGAACACTGAAGCTTTCTTT
CSVAGGWGNTEAFF
>TRBV10-2|TRBJ2-7|-|-
TGCGCCAGCAGTGAGTCAGCGCAGACCTACGAGCAGTACTTC
CASSESAQTYEQYF
>TRBV27|TRBJ1-2|-|few
TGTGCCAGCAGTACTTTCGGCAGGGGACTTTACACCTTC
CASSTFGRGLYTF
>TRBV5-1|TRBJ1-3|-|-
TGCGCCAGCAGCTCGGACGCCTCTGGAAACACCATATATTTT
CASSSDASGNTIYF
>TRBV7-8|TRBJ2-7|-|few
TGTGCCAGCAGCCTGACAGGCCCGTCCTACGAGCAGTACTTC
CASSLTGPSYEQYF
>TRBV9|TRBJ1-5|-|few
TGTGCCAGCAGCGTATCCTGGGGCAATCAGCCCCAGCATTTT
CASSVSWGNQPQHF
>TRBV25-1|TRBJ1-5|-|-
TGTGCCAGCAGTGAAGGGGTCAGCATCAATCAGCCCCAGCATTTT
CASSEGVSINQPQHF
>TRBV6-4|TRBJ1-1|-|-
TGTGCCAGCAGTCTGGGCGCGAACACTGAAGCTTTCTTT
CASSLGANTEAFF
>TRBV29-1|TRBJ2-7|-|-
TGCAGCGTTGAGGCCAGCGGCTCCTACGAGCAGTACTTC
CSVEASGSYEQYF
>TRBV5-1|TRBJ2-3|-|large
TGCGCCAGCAGCTTGGAGCCGCTCAATCCCCTGGATACGCAGTATTTT
CASSLEPLNPLDTQYF
>TRBV6-1|TRBJ1-1|TRBD1|-
TGTGCCAGCAGTGAATGGGACAGGGCGGGGAACACTGAAGCTTTCTTT
CASSEWDRAGNTEAFF
>TRBV2|TRBJ2-4|-|-
TGTGCCAGCACGGACCCTAGGGCAGCCAAAAACATTCAGTACTTC
CASTDPRAAKNIQYF
>TRBV28|TRBJ2-1|-|-
TGTGCCAGCAGTTTAAGAGGTGCGGGATGGGGCTACAATGAGCAGTTCTTC
CASSLRGAGWGYNEQFF
>TRBV5-6|TRBJ2-2|-|-
TGTGCCAGCAGCTTTACCGGGACAGGGGAGCTGTTTTTT
CASSFTGTGELFF
>TRBV29-1|TRBJ2-7|TRBD1|-
TGCAGCGTTGAGGGGGACAGGGACTCCTACGAGCAGTACTTC
CSVEGDRDSYEQYF
>TRBV2|TRBJ2-1|-|few
TGTGCCAGCAGGCTCCCGGAGCCCTATGAGCAGTTCTTC
CASRLPEPYEQFF
>TRBV7-2|TRBJ1-4|-|once
TGTGCCAGCAGACGTTCGTCACGGGGTAACGTCGGTGAAAAACTGTTTTTT
CASRRSSRGNVGEKLFF
>TRBV27|TRBJ1-5|TRBD1|-
TGTGCCAGCAGTACCTACAGGGGGCGCGATCAGCCCCAGCATTTT
CASSTYRGRDQPQHF
>TRBV27|TRBJ2-3|-|many
TGTGCCAGCAGCAAGTGGTCCGGGGGAGATACGCAGTATTTT
CASSKWSGGDTQYF
>TRBV28|TRBJ1-1|TRBD1|-
TGTGCCAGTAACCGGGACAGGTCAATTCGGAACACTGAAGCTTTCTTT
CASNRDRSIRNTEAFF
>TRBV4-1|TRBJ2-7|-|-
TGCGCCAGCAGCCAAGATCCTGGGTCCTACGAGCAGTACTTC
CASSQDPGSYEQYF
>TRBV5-1|TRBJ1-4|-|-
TGCGCCAGCAGCTTGGCTACCACCTCGGCTGAAAAACTGTTTTTT
CASSLATTSAEKLFF
>TRBV19|TRBJ1-5|TRBD1|-
TGTGCCAGTAGGGGGACAGGGAATCAGCCCCAGCATTTT
CASRGTGNQPQHF
>TRBV7-8|TRBJ2-1|-|-
TGTGCCAGCAGCTTAGCCTACAGGACCAAGGATAATGAGCAGTTCTTC
CASSLAYRTKDNEQFF
>TRBV2|TRBJ2-7|-|-
TGTGCCAGCAGTGAGGGGCGGGCCTACGAGCAGTACTTC
CASSEGRAYEQYF
>TRBV7-9|TRBJ2-7|TRBD2|-
TGTGCCAGCAGCTTAGGACCTAGCGGGAGCAACGAGCAGTACTTC
CASSLGPSGSNEQYF